The 20 T cell receptor beta chains listed next were all sequenced from one sample in a study of CD8+CD57+ T cells in acquired aplastic anemia. Genomic DNA constituted the template upon which TCR beta VDJ and CDR3 profiling was performed. MiXCR, run by TCRdb on the reads, gives a single entry per CDR3 protein. The sample has a few hundred thousand distinct CDR3 sequences; 45% to 65% are singletons. CD8+CD57+ cell expansion had been shown by flow cytometry in patients chosen for sequencing. The sequencing input was sorted CD4+, CD8+, or CD8+CD57+ T cells (not recorded which) from PBMCs. These receptors originate from a human donor with aplastic anemia.

This clonotype was observed a single time. V usage is TRBV25-1 and J usage is TRBJ2-7; 11 bases match TRBD2. The CDR3 extends over 13 amino acids. The V gene's germline CDR1 is MGHDK and CDR2 SYGVNS. The trim removed 8 bases at V and 4 bases at J, leaving 4 bases unmatched. CDR3 bases: TGTGCCAGCCGCGGGACTAGCGGTTACGAGCAGTACTTC. Amino acid sequence: CASRGTSGYEQYF.

The rearrangement uses TRBV11-3 and TRBJ1-5, with D hard to call. The CDR3 has 13 amino acids. V shed 5 bases and J shed 7 bases, with 12 bases lying between them. Germline values: CDR1 SGHNT, CDR2 YENEEA. The CDR3: CASSAGGVQPQHF. CDR3 nucleotide sequence: TGTGCCAGCAGCGCAGGTGGGGTCCAGCCCCAGCATTTT.

The chain links TRBV7-9 to TRBJ2-2; TRBD2 might be the D (6 bases). Germline V gives CDR1 SEHNR, CDR2 FQNEAQ (reference sequence). V shed 1 base and J shed 3 bases, with 12 bases lying between them. This CDR3 has 16 amino acids. CDR3 DNA sequence: TGTGCCAGCAGCTTAGGGGGACTGACCTACACCGGGGAGCTGTTTTTT. It yields the protein CASSLGGLTYTGELFF.

The chain has TRBV7-9 and TRBJ1-3; D is uncertain. This CDR3 has 18 residues. The germline V gene has CDR1 SEHNR and CDR2 FQNEAQ (reference sequence). V lost 1 base and J lost 0, with 16 bases in between. The CDR3 DNA is TGTGCCAGCAGCTTAGACGGTAATGAGCAGTTCTCTGGAAACACCATATATTTT. Translating it yields CASSLDGNEQFSGNTIYF. Variable domain in full (rest from reference TRBV7-9 and TRBJ1-3): DTGVSQNPRHKITKRGQNVTFRCDPISEHNRLYWYRQTLGQGPEFLTYFQNEAQLEKSRLLSDRFSAERPKGSFSTLEIQRTEQGDSAMYLCASSLDGNEQFSGNTIYFGEGSWLTVV.

This clonotype appeared many times. The V call is TRBV9, the J call TRBJ1-1; 7 nucleotides align to TRBD1. CDR3 length: 16 amino acids. J gave up 4 bases and V 4 bases, and 13 bases lay outside the gene matches. Germline CDR1 reads SGDLS; CDR2 reads YYNGEE. The CDR3 sequence is CASSPQIGQAATEAFF. The CDR3 DNA reads as TGTGCCAGCAGCCCCCAAATTGGACAGGCGGCCACTGAAGCTTTCTTT. Full variable domain (missing parts from reference TRBV9 and TRBJ1-1): DSGVTQTPKHLITATGQRVTLRCSPRSGDLSVYWYQQSLDQGLQFLIQYYNGEERAKGNILERFSAQQFPDLHSELNLSSLELGDSALYFCASSPQIGQAATEAFFGQGTRLTVV.

V gene TRBV20-1 combines with J gene TRBJ1-6, with 12 bases that match TRBD1. The V gene end was trimmed by 0 bases and the J gene end by 10 bases; junction bases not matched to a gene: 7. This CDR3 region has 16 residues. Germline CDR1 is DFQATT and CDR2 is SNEGSKA (reference sequence). This CDR3 reads CSARDYGTGGESPLHF. In DNA form, the CDR3 reads TGCAGTGCTAGAGATTACGGGACAGGGGGCGAATCACCCCTCCACTTT.

This chain uses TRBV12-3 or TRBV12-4 with TRBJ2-2; D possibly corresponds to TRBD2 (5 bases). The CDR3 runs to 15 residues. V lost 3 bases and J 7 bases, leaving 15 bases between the germline ends. This chain's CDR3 is CASSLRTSAGGELFF. The CDR3 DNA reads as TGTGCCAGCAGTTTGAGGACTTCTGCGGGCGGGGAGCTGTTTTTT.

The table lists this clonotype with many counts. J is TRBJ2-3 and V is TRBV29-1; 7 bases match TRBD2. In germline, CDR1 is SQVTM, CDR2 ANQGSEA. J lost 4 bases, V lost 3 bases, and 1 base had no gene match. CDR3 length: 12 amino acids. CDR3 nucleotide sequence: TGCAGCGTTGAGGCGGGAGCAGATACGCAGTATTTT. Protein: CSVEAGADTQYF.

The chain has TRBV7-9 and TRBJ2-7; TRBD2 agrees at 13 bases. There are 16 residues in the CDR3. J gave up 5 bases and V 5 bases, and 9 bases lay outside the gene matches. Per the germline V gene, CDR1 is SEHNR and CDR2 is FQNEAQ (reference sequence). Here the CDR3 reads CASSNGLAGVLNEQYF. The CDR3 region has the DNA TGTGCCAGCAGCAACGGACTAGCGGGAGTTCTTAACGAGCAGTACTTC.

The V and J genes are TRBV15 and TRBJ2-7; 9 bases line up with TRBD1. CDR1 and CDR2 from the germline V gene are LNHNV and YYDKDF (reference sequence). There are 14 residues in the CDR3. Trimming at V came to 5 bases and at J to 3 bases, leaving 5 bases not matched to a gene. The CDR3 DNA follows: TGTGCCACCAGCGGCCGGGACAGGGACTACGAGCAGTACTTC. Its translation is CATSGRDRDYEQYF.

This chain joins TRBV19 and TRBJ1-3; a weak D match, TRBD1 (6 bases). Trimming removed 0 bases at V and 2 bases at J, with 11 bases between. The CDR3 runs 16 residues. Germline CDR1 reads LNHDA; CDR2 reads SQIVND (reference sequence). The CDR3 DNA reads as TGTGCCAGTAGTATAGATCTGGGGGCAGCTGGAAACACCATATATTTT. Amino acid sequence: CASSIDLGAAGNTIYF.

For this clonotype: One end of the junction is discordant with germline, which a read error may explain. The chain has TRBV20-1 and TRBJ2-7; D might be TRBD1 or TRBD2, each matching 5 bases. CDR1 and CDR2 from the germline V gene are DFQATT and SNEGSKA (reference sequence). This CDR3 is 13 amino acids long. This CDR3 reads CGASGTGFYEQYF. CDR3 sequence (DNA): TGCGGTGCTTCCGGGACGGGATTTTACGAGCAGTACTTC.

This chain connects TRBV7-9 to TRBJ1-3; D uncertain. The germline V and J ends were trimmed by 3 bases and 0 bases, with 6 bases remaining between them. CDR1 is SEHNR and CDR2 is FQNEAQ in the germline V gene (reference sequence). There are 14 residues in the CDR3. CDR3 DNA sequence: TGTGCCAGCAGCTTGGCTTTCTCTGGAAACACCATATATTTT. This translates into CASSLAFSGNTIYF.

V gene TRBV2 combines with J gene TRBJ1-2, with TRBD1 matching over 7 bases. J was trimmed by 0 bases and V by 6 bases; bases with no gene match: 10. Germline CDR1 SNHLY, CDR2 FYNNEI. This CDR3 comprises 16 residues. The CDR3 loop is CASRTGTEIPNYGYTF. CDR3 in DNA: TGTGCCAGCAGGACCGGGACAGAAATCCCTAACTATGGCTACACCTTC.

The rearrangement uses TRBV6-4 and TRBJ2-3; a weak D match, TRBD2 (5 bases). The CDR3 has 13 amino acids. Germline V CDR1 and CDR2: MRHNA, SNTAGT. Trimming left V 0 bases short and J 11 bases short, with 12 bases between. The chain's CDR3 is CASSDSGSGEQYF. CDR3 DNA: TGTGCCAGCAGTGACTCGGGGAGCGGAGAGCAGTATTTT.

In this sample, this clonotype turned up many times. CDR3 loop: CASSLAGGSLGTQYF. CDR3 DNA: TGTGCCAGCAGCTTAGCGGGCGGTAGTTTAGGGACCCAGTACTTC. This sequence joins TRBV11-2 and TRBJ2-5; no firm D call. In germline, CDR1 is SGHAT, CDR2 FQNNGV. The CDR3 extends over 15 amino acids. V was shortened by 1 base and J by 7 bases, with 16 bases between the two germline ends. Based on the CDR3 plus reference TRBV11-2 and TRBJ2-5, the full variable domain is EAGVAQSPRYKIIEKRQSVAFWCNPISGHATLYWYQQILGQGPKLLIQFQNNGVVDDSQLPKDRFSAERLKGVDSTLKIQPAKLEDSAVYLCASSLAGGSLGTQYFGPGTRLLVL.

Only a few counts were recorded for this clonotype. This sequence joins TRBV7-3 and TRBJ2-3; TRBD2 is a possible D gene (6 bases). Trimming cost V 5 bases and J 0 bases, with 9 bases left between them. The CDR3 covers 14 residues. Germline assignment: CDR1 SGHTA and CDR2 FQGTGA. CDR3 region: CASSPGTSTDTQYF. The CDR3 DNA reads TGTGCCAGCAGCCCCGGGACTAGCACAGATACGCAGTATTTT.

The chain joins TRBV6-1 to TRBJ1-1, with a weak D call TRBD1 (5 bases). V was cut by 1 base and J by 6 bases, with 12 bases left in between. The CDR3 totals 14 residues. From germline, CDR1 is MNHNS and CDR2 SASEGT. In nucleotides, the CDR3 is TGTGCCAGCAGTGAAGACTTGGGGGGTGCTGAAGCTTTCTTT. This sequence encodes CASSEDLGGAEAFF.

The rearrangement joins TRBV29-1 to TRBJ1-2; D call uncertain. The CDR3 sequence is 13 residues long. V shed 3 bases and J shed 2 bases, with 10 bases lying between them. Germline values: CDR1 SQVTM, CDR2 ANQGSEA. DNA for the CDR3: TGCAGCGTTGAGTCCAAGAAGAACTATGGCTACACCTTC. It is translated as CSVESKKNYGYTF.

This clonotype was detected a few times. The chain combines TRBV7-2 with TRBJ2-3, with D uncertain. V was trimmed by 2 bases and J by 2 bases, leaving 14 bases between them. This CDR3 region has 16 residues. Germline V gene lookup returns CDR1 SGHTA and CDR2 FQGNSA. CDR3 protein: CASSLRAAVPTDTQYF. In DNA, the CDR3 is TGTGCCAGCAGCTTACGGGCGGCGGTCCCCACAGATACGCAGTATTTT.